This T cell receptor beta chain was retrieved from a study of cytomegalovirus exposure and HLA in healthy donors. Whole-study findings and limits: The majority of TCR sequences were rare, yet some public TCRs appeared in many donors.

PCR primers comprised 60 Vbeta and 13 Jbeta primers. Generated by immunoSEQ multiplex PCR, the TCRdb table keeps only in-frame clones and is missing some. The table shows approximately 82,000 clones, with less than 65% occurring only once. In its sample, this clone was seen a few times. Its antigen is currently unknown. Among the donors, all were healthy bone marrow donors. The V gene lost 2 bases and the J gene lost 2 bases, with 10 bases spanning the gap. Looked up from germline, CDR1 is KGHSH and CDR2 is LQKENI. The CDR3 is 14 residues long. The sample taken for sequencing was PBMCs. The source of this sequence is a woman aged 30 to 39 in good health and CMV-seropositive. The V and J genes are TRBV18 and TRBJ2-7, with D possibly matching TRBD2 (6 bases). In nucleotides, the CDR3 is TGTGCCAGCTCACCAAGAGGGAGGACCTACGAGCAGTACTTC. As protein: CASSPRGRTYEQYF.